The 14 T cell receptor beta chains given below trace back to one sample, sequenced in a study of OX40 agonist ivuxolimab in advanced cancers. Using immunoSEQ multiplex PCR, the repertoire was profiled, and TCRdb retains in-frame clones only, with some absent. The sample lists about 72,000 clones; over 70% were seen once. Material: CD4+ or CD8+ T cells sorted from blood, obtained in a trial of the OX40 agonist ivuxolimab. Receptor source: an adult with an advanced solid tumor such as melanoma, head and neck, liver or kidney cancer.

The rearrangement links TRBV4-3 to TRBJ2-3, with TRBD2 matching 9 bases. Germline V gene sequence: CDR1 LGHNA, CDR2 YSLEER. V gave up 3 bases and J gave up 3 bases; unmatched junction bases: 10. The CDR3 covers 17 residues. CDR3 DNA sequence: TGCGCCAGCAGCCATGGACCGGGACTAGCAGTGACAGATACGCAGTATTTT. Translated, it gives CASSHGPGLAVTDTQYF.

The chain couples TRBV5-1 to TRBJ1-5; D gene unclear. The length of the CDR3 is 15 residues. V lost 4 bases and J lost 3, with 14 bases in between. Germline V CDR1 and CDR2: SGHRS, YFSETQ. DNA for the CDR3: TGCGCCAGCAGCCCCGCGGGTCAGTTCAATCAGCCCCAGCATTTT. Amino acid sequence: CASSPAGQFNQPQHF.

The genes are TRBV10-2 and TRBJ1-2, with D tentatively TRBD1 (5 bases). V was pared by 2 bases and J by 3 bases, with 7 bases between. Germline CDR1 reads WSHSY; CDR2 reads SAAADI. CDR3 length: 13 residues. The CDR3 bases are TGCGCCAGCAGTGAGGGAGGGGACTATGGCTACACCTTC. It codes for CASSEGGDYGYTF.

V gene TRBV29-1 combines with J gene TRBJ1-3; no reliable D call. V lost 7 bases to trimming and J lost 4 bases, with 14 bases between them. The germline V gene has CDR1 SQVTM and CDR2 ANQGSEA. This CDR3 is 13 amino acids long. CDR3 in DNA: TGCAGCGCCGTTCGCTCCTTGGGAAACACCATATATTTT. Its protein product is CSAVRSLGNTIYF.

V is TRBV6-6 and J is TRBJ2-1; no clear D gene. V was clipped by 2 bases and J by 9 bases, with 8 bases between them. CDR3 size: 12 residues. Germline CDR1 reads MNHNY; CDR2 reads SVGAGI (reference sequence). The CDR3 spells CASSYPTGEQFF. In DNA form, the CDR3 reads TGTGCCAGCAGTTACCCAACCGGTGAGCAGTTCTTC.

V is TRBV2 and J is TRBJ1-2, with TRBD1 matching over 10 bases. Germline values: CDR1 SNHLY, CDR2 FYNNEI. The V segment lost 6 bases and the J segment 8 bases; nucleotides outside the gene matches: 15. The CDR3 has 16 amino acids. CDR3 bases: TGTGCCAGCAGCTTTACCGGGACAGGGGAATTAGGAGGCTACACCTTC. It is translated as CASSFTGTGELGGYTF.

This clone appeared once. The chain carries TRBV6-5 and TRBJ2-5; possibly TRBD2 for D (5 bases). Germline assignment: CDR1 MNHEY and CDR2 SVGAGI. Trimming cost V 10 bases and J 5 bases, with 20 bases left between them. CDR3 size: 14 residues. This CDR3 reads CATRGTTKGETQYF. The CDR3 region has the DNA TGTGCCACCCGGGGAACTACCAAAGGGGAGACCCAGTACTTC.

The chain recombines TRBV7-9 with TRBJ1-1; D is ambiguous. V shed 3 bases and J shed 1 base, with 6 bases lying between them. The length of the CDR3 is 13 residues. The germline CDR1 and CDR2 sequences are SEHNR and FQNEAQ (reference sequence). CDR3 DNA: TGTGCCAGCAGCTTTTCCCAGAACACTGAAGCTTTCTTT. Translated, it gives CASSFSQNTEAFF.

The rearrangement links TRBV7-9 to TRBJ2-1; D is possibly TRBD2 (5 bases). CDR1 SEHNR and CDR2 FQNEAQ come from the germline V gene (reference sequence). V gave up 1 base and J gave up 7 bases, with 8 bases separating them. The CDR3 spans 13 residues. This CDR3 is CASSLGSGNEQFF. The CDR3 nucleotides read TGTGCCAGCAGCTTAGGGAGCGGAAATGAGCAGTTCTTC.

The chain couples TRBV7-2 to TRBJ2-3; D is unresolved. Germline assignment: CDR1 SGHTA and CDR2 FQGNSA. V was shortened by 1 base and J by 0 bases, with 11 bases between the two germline ends. CDR3 length: 16 amino acids. The CDR3 DNA is TGTGCCAGCAGCTTAGGCCCTCCTGGGAGCACAGATACGCAGTATTTT. It yields the protein CASSLGPPGSTDTQYF.

The CDR3 here is CASSQTISEKLFF. DNA of the CDR3: TGTGCCAGCAGCCAGACCATCAGTGAAAAACTGTTTTTT. The chain combines TRBV14 with TRBJ1-4, with unresolved D. The length of the CDR3 is 13 residues. The germline CDR1 and CDR2 sequences are SGHDN and FVKESK. V was pared by 3 bases and J by 7 bases, with 9 bases between.

This clone was detected once. The chain joins TRBV6-5 to TRBJ1-1; no reliable D call. The CDR3 consists of 11 residues. Germline CDR1 MNHEY, CDR2 SVGAGI. V gave up 6 bases and J gave up 4 bases, with 6 bases separating them. The CDR3 nucleotides are TGTGCCAGCAGCACCCGCACTGAAGCTTTCTTT. It is translated as CASSTRTEAFF.

This clone was observed once. V usage is TRBV9 and J usage is TRBJ2-6; D is unresolved. CDR1 is SGDLS, CDR2 YYNGEE, per germline. Trimming cost V 4 bases and J 1 base, with 6 bases left between them. The CDR3 contains 14 residues. The CDR3 region is CASSPISGANVLTF. CDR3 DNA: TGTGCCAGCAGCCCGATTTCTGGGGCCAACGTCCTGACTTTC.

This chain uses TRBV5-1 with TRBJ1-1; D is undetermined. Germline values: CDR1 SGHRS, CDR2 YFSETQ. V was clipped by 2 bases and J by 0 bases, with 11 bases between them. This CDR3 comprises 15 residues. DNA for the CDR3: TGCGCCAGCAGCTTATTAACGGGCATGAACACTGAAGCTTTCTTT. It codes for CASSLLTGMNTEAFF.